This T cell receptor beta chain was recovered during a study of shared clonotypes between healthy human individuals. For the study at large: CD4 naive cells filled three plates per donor, CD4 memory three, CD8 naive two and CD8 memory one. Study-level points and caveats: Few donors restricted represented genetic and exposure-history diversity. Blood was the sole source, and tissue repertoires probably differ.

This table comes from immunoSEQ multiplex PCR, and its TCRdb copy is limited to in-frame clones, with some not included. The sample holds approximately 2,300,000 clones, approximately 90% seen once. As concerns this clone: Its antigen is unknown.

V gave up 5 bases and J gave up 2 bases; unmatched junction bases: 7. CDR1 is MNHEY and CDR2 is SVGAGI in the germline V gene. CDR3 length: 15 residues. The specimen sequenced was naive CD4+ T cells from PBMCs. Subset here: CD45RA+ positively selected. The sequence derives from a man younger than 35 in good health. Some clones in this sample may be carry-over from other donors' samples. The chain couples TRBV6-5 to TRBJ2-7, with 9 bases identical to TRBD1. The CDR3, as DNA: TGTGCCAGCAGTAGAAACCGGGACAGGGCCTACGAGCAGTACTTC. Translating it yields CASSRNRDRAYEQYF.